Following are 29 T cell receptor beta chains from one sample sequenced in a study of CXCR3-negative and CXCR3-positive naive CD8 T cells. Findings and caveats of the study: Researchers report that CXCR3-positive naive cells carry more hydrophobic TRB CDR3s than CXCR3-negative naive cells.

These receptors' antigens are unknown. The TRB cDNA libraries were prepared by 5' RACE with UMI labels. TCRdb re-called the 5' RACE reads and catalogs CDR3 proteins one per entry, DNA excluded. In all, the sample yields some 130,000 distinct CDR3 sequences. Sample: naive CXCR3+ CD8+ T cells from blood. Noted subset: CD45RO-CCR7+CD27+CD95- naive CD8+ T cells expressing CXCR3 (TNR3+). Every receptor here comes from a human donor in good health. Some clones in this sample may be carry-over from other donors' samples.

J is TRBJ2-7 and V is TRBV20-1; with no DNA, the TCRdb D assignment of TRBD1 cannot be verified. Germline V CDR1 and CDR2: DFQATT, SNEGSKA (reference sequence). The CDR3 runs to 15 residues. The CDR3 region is CSAYSRGSPLLEQYF.

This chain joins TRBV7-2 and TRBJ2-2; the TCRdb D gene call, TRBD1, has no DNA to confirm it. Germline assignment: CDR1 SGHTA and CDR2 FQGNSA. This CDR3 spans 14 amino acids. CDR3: CASSPTAGAGELFF.

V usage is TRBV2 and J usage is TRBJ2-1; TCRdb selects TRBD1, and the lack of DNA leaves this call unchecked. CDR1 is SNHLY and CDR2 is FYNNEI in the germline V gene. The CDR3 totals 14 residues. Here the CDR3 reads CASRPGTGVREQFF.

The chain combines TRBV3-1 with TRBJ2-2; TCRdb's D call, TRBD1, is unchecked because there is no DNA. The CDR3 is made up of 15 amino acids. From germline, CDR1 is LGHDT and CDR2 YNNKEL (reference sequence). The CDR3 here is CASSRGQGRTGELFF.

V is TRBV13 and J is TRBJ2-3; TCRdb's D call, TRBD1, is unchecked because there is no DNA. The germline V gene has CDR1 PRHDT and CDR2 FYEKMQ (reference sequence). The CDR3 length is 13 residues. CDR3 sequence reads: CASSLRGTDTQYF. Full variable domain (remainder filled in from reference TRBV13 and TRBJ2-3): AAGVIQSPRHLIKEKRETATLKCYPIPRHDTVYWYQQGPGQDPQFLISFYEKMQSDKGSIPDRFSAQQFSDYHSELNMSSLELGDSALYFCASSLRGTDTQYFGPGTRLTVL.

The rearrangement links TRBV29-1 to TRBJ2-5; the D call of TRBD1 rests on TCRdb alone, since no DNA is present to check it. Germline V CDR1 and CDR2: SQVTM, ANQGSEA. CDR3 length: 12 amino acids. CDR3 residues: CSARDRQETQYF.

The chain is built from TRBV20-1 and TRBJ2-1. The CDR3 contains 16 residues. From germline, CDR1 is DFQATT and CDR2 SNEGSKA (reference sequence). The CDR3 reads CSARDISFVSYNEQFF.

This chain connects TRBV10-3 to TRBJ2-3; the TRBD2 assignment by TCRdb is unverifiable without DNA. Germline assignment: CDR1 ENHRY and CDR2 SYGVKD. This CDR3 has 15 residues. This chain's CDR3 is CAISGLAGSTDTQYF.

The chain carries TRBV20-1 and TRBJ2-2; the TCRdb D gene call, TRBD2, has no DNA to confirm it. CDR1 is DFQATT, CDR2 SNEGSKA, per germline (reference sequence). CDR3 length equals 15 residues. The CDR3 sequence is CSARRGGRDTGELFF.

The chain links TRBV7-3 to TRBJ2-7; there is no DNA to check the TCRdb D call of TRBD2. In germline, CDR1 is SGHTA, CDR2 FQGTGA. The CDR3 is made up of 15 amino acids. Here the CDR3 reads CASSLSGGGFYEQYF.

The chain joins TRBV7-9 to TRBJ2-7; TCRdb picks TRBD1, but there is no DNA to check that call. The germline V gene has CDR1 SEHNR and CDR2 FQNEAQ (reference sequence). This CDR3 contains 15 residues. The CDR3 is CASSSGTGLGYEQYF.

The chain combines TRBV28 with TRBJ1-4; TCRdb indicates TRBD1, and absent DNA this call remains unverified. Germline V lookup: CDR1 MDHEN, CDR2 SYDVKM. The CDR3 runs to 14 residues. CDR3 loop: CASSLLGGNEKLFF.

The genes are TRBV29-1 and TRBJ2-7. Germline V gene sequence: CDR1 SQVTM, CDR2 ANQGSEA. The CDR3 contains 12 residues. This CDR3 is CSVEGKDSEQYF.

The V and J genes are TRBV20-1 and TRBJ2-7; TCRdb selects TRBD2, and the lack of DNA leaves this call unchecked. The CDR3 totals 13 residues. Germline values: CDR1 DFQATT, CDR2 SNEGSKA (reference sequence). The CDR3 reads CSARPSAAYEQYF.

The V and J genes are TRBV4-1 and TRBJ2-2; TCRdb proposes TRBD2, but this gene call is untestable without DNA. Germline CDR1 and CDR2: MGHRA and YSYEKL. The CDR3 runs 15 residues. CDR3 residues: CASSSASGSPRELFF.

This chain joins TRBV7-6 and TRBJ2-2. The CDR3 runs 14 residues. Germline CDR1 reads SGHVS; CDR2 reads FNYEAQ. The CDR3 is CASSLGRDTGELFF.

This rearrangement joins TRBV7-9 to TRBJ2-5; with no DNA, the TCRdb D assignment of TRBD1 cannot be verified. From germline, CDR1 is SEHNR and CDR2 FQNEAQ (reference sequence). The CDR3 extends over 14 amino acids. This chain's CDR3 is CARRGVQGGETQYF.

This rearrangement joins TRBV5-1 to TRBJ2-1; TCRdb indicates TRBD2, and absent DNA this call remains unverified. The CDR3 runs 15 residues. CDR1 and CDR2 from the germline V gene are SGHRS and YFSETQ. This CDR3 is CASSFSGGPYNEQFF.

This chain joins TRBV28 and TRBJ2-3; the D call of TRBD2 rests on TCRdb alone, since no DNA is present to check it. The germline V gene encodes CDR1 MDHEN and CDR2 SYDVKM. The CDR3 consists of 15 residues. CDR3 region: CASGLAGDPADTQYF.

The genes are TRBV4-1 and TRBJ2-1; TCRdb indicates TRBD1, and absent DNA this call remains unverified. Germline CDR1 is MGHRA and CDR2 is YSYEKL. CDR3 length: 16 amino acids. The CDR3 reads CASSQDPGLTYNEQFF.

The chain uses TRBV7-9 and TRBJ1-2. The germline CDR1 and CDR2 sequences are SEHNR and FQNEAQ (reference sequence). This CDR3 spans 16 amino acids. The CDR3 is CASSSQSGSPLYRYTF.

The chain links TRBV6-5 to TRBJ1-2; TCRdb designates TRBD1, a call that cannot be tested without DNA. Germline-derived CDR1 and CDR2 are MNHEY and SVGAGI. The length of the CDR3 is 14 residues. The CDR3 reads CAISYSGGAGGYTF.

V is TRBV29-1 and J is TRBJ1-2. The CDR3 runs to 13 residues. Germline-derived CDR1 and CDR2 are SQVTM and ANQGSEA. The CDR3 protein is CSVEDQGTYGYTF.

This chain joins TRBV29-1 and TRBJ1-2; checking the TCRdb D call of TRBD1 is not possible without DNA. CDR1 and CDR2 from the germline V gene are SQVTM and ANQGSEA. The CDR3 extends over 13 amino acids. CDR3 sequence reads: CSVEDQGGNGYTF.

CDR3 protein: CASQSPYRGHSEAFF. This chain links TRBV28 with TRBJ1-1; TCRdb proposes TRBD1, but this gene call is untestable without DNA. This CDR3 contains 15 residues. Germline V gene sequence: CDR1 MDHEN, CDR2 SYDVKM.

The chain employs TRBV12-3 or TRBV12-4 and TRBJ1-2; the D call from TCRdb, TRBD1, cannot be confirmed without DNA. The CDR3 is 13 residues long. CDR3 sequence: CASSGDRNYGYTF.

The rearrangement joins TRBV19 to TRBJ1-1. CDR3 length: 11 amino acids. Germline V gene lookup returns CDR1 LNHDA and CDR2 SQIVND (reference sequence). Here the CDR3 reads CASSDFTEAFF.

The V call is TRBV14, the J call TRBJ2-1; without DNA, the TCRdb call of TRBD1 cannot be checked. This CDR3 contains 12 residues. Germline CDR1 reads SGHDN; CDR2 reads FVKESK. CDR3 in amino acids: CASSQWGDEQFF.

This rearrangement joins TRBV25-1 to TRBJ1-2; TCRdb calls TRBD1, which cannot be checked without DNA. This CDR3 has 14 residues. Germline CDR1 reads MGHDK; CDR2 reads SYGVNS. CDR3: CASSGNPRAYGYTF.